This T cell receptor (beta chain) was captured by sequencing in a study of T cell responses to AZD1222 COVID-19 vaccine (dated by TCRdb to the early 2020s). Notes on the research overall: AZD1222 recipients given second doses at about 4 weeks or at about 12 weeks were pooled, since spike-specific TCR depth and breadth were not found to differ between the two schedules. TCR sequencing covered 233 trial participants: 207 given two doses of AZD1222 and 26 given two doses of MenACWY control vaccine. Trial participants were enrolled into age subgroups of 18-55, 56-69 and 70-plus years, which contained 148, 28 and 57 TCR-sequenced participants, respectively. Results the study describes overall, beyond this receptor: In the small 56-69-year group, the increase in depth fell short of significance, most likely because of low power. Because no day 14 peak-response samples were available, repertoires were characterized only after the peak T cell response. Epitopes outside the regions mutated in the B.1.351 and B.1.1.7 variants were reportedly recognized by nearly half of the unique spike-specific TCRs. After two AZD1222 doses, spike-specific TCR breadth and depth were significantly higher than at day 0 and than in MenACWY recipients. Vaccine-associated CD4 TCRs spanned the whole spike protein, with dominant responses in regions 160-218 and 743-854. Most participants were white British and females outnumbered males, and the authors suggested that clonal diversity may have been underestimated. Conclusions about previously exposed vaccinees are limited, since just six AZD1222 recipients were seropositive for SARS-CoV-2 at baseline.

Spanning cysteine to phenylalanine, the CDR3 consists of 14 amino acids. Of all the DNA, just the CDR3 is kept, 42 bases in frame from base 1. CDR1 is given as LGHNT and CDR2 as FRNRAP, both from the germline V gene. At the junction V is shortened by 5 bases and J by 4 bases; bases outside the gene matches: 5. Regarding this clone: The specificity of this receptor is unknown. Base qualities are not provided; no much larger clone lies one nucleotide away.

Explained via the paper, the time point label denotes: baseline before first vaccination. Vaccinee samples were obtained from the UK trials COV001 and COV002, which included a single-blind randomized controlled phase 2/3 trial of AZD1222 (ChAdOx1 nCoV-19) in healthy adults. Trial participant PBMC samples were collected at day 0 and day 28 after the second dose for TCRbeta chain sequencing. The CDR3 regions of human TCRbeta chains were analyzed by immunosequencing. The study's own analysis went as follows. Repertoire TCRs were checked for matches against a reference library of SARS-CoV-2-specific TCRs that had been generated using the MIRA antigen-specificity platform. Breadth was defined as the fraction of unique TCRs that were SARS-CoV-2-associated. Depth was defined as the fraction of total T cells that were SARS-CoV-2-associated. Using the MIRA data, each spike-specific TCR was assigned both to the spike region to which the TCR was reactive and to a CD4 or CD8 class. Log10-transformed breadth and depth values were compared by one-way ANOVA with Sidak's multiple comparisons tests. Here the immuneACCESS table is served through TCRdb, limited to in-frame sequences with V and J called. Missing clones are a known gap in these copies; in checked studies unresolved V genes cover under half, and the rest lacks a known reason. V and J calls and clone size are those listed in that table; D and trimming were worked out from the DNA. The sample contains approximately 150,000 clones, roughly 92% of them found a single time. Together, the top ten hold 1.6% of the sample.

Here the sequenced sample was peripheral blood, taken on day 0 of AZD1222 vaccination. Here the chain combines TRBV12-5 and TRBJ2-7; 10 of the junction bases match TRBD1. The source of this sequence is an adult in good health. The DNA sequence reads TGTGCTAGTGGTGATCGGGACAGGGGTTACGAGCAGTACTTC. This is translated as CASGDRDRGYEQYF.